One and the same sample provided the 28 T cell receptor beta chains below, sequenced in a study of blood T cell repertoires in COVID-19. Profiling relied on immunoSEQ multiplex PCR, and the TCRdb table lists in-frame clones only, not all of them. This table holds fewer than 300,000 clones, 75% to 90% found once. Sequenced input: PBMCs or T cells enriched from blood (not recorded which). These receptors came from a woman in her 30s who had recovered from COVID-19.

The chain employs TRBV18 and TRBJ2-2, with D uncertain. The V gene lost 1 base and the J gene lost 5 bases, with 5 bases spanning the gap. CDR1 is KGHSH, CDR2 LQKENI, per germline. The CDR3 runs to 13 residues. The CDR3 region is CASSPRETGELFF. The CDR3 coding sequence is TGTGCCAGCTCACCACGAGAGACCGGGGAGCTGTTTTTT.

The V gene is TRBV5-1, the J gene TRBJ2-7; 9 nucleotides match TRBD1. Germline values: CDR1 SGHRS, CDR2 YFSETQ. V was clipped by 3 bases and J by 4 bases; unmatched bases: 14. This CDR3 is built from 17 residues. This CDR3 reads CASSSGQGVAVRYEQYF. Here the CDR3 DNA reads TGCGCCAGCAGCTCGGGACAGGGAGTGGCGGTGCGGTACGAGCAGTACTTC.

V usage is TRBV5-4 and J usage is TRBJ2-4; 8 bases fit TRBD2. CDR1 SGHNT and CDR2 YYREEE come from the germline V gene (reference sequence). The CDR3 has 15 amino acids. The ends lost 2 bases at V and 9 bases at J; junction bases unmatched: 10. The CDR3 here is CASSLPGLGTSIQYF. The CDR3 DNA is TGTGCCAGCAGCTTACCGGGACTAGGCACAAGCATTCAGTACTTC.

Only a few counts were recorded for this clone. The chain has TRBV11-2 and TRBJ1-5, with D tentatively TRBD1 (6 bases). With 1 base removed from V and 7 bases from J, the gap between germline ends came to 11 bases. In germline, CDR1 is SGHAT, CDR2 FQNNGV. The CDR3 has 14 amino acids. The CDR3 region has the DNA TGTGCCAGCAGCTTAGCCCAGGGGTGGCAGCCCCAGCATTTT. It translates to CASSLAQGWQPQHF.

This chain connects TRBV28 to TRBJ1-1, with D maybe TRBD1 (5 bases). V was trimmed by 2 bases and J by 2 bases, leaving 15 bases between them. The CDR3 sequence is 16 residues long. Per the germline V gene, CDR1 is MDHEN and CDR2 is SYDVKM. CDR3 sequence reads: CASSLGSSGRNTEAFF. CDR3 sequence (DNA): TGTGCCAGCAGTTTAGGCTCGTCAGGGCGAAACACTGAAGCTTTCTTT.

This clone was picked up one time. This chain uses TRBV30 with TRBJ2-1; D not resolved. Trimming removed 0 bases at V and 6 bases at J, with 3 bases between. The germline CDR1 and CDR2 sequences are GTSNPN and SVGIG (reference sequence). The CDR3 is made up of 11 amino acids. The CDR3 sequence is CAWSVSNEQFF. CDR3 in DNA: TGTGCCTGGAGTGTTAGCAATGAGCAGTTCTTC. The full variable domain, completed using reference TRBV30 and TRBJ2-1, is SQTIHQWPATLVQPVGSPLSLECTVEGTSNPNLYWYRQAAGRGLQLLFYSVGIGQISSEVPQNLSASRPQDRQFILSSKKLLLSDSGFYLCAWSVSNEQFFGPGTRLTVL.

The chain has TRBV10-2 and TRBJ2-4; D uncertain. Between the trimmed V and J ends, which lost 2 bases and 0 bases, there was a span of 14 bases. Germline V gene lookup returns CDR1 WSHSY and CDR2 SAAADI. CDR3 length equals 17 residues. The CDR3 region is CASSETRGWLAKNIQYF. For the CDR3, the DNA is TGCGCCAGCAGTGAGACCCGCGGTTGGCTAGCCAAAAACATTCAGTACTTC.

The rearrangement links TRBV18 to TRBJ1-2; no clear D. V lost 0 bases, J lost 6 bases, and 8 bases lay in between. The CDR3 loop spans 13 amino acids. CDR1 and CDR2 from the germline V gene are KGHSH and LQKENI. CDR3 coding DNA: TGTGCCAGCTCACCACCGGAACGGGATGGCTACACCTTC. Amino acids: CASSPPERDGYTF.

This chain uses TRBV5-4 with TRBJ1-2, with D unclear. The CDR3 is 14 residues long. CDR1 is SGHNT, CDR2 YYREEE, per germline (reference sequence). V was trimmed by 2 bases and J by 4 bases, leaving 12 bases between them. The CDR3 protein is CASSFPMASYGYTF. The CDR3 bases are TGTGCCAGCAGCTTCCCAATGGCTAGCTATGGCTACACCTTC.

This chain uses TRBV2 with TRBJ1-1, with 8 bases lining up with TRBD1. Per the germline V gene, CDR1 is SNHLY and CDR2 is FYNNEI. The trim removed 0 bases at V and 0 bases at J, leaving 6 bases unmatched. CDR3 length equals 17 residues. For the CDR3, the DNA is TGTGCCAGCAGTGAAGCTACGGACAGGGCCATGAACACTGAAGCTTTCTTT. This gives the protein CASSEATDRAMNTEAFF.

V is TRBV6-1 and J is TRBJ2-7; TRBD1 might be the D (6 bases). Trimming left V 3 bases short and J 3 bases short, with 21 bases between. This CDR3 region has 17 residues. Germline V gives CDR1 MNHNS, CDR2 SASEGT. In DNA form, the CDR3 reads TGTGCCAGCAGTGAGGGGGCTTCCGGGACACTTTTCTACGAGCAGTACTTC. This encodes CASSEGASGTLFYEQYF.

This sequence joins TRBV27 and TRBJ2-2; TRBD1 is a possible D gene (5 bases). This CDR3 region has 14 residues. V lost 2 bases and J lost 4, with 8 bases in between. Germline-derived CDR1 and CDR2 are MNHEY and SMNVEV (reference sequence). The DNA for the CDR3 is TGTGCCAGCAGTTTACAGGGCGGCACCGGGGAGCTGTTTTTT. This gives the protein CASSLQGGTGELFF.

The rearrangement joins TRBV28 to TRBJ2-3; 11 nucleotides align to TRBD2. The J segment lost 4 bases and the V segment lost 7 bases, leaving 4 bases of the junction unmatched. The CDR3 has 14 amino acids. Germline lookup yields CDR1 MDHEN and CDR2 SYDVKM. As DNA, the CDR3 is TGTGCCAGCATCATTAGCGGGAGGGCAGATACGCAGTATTTT. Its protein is CASIISGRADTQYF. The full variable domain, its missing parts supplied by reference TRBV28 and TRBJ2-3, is DVKVTQSSRYLVKRTGEKVFLECVQDMDHENMFWYRQDPGLGLRLIYFSYDVKMKEKGDIPEGYSVSREKKERFSLILESASTNQTSMYLCASIISGRADTQYFGPGTRLTVL.

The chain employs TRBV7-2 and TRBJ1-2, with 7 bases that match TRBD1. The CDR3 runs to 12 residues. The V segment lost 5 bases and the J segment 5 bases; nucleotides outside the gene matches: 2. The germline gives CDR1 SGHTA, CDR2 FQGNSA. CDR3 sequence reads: CASSNRGYGYTF. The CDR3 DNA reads TGTGCCAGCAGCAACAGGGGTTATGGCTACACCTTC.

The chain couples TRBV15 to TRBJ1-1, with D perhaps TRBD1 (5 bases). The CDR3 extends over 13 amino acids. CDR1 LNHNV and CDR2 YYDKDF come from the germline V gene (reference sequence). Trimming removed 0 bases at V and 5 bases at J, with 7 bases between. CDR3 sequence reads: CATSRDRGTEAFF. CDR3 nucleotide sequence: TGTGCCACCAGCAGAGATAGGGGTACTGAAGCTTTCTTT.

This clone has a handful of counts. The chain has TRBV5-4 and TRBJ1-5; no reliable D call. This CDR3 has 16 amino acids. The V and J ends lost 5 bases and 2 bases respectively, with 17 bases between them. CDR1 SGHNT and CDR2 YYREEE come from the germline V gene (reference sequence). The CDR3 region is CASSHSSENGNQPQHF. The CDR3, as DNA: TGTGCCAGCAGTCACTCTTCCGAGAACGGCAATCAGCCCCAGCATTTT.

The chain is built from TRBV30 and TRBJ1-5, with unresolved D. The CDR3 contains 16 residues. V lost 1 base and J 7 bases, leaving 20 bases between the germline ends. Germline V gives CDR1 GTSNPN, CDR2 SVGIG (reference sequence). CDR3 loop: CAWSGGPLTIAQPQHF. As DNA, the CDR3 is TGTGCCTGGAGTGGAGGCCCCCTTACAATAGCGCAGCCCCAGCATTTT.

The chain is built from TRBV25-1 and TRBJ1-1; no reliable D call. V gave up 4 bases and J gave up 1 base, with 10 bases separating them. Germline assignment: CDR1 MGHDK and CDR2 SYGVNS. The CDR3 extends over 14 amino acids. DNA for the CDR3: TGTGCCAGCAGTGTGGCGGGCTGGAACACTGAAGCTTTCTTT. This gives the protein CASSVAGWNTEAFF. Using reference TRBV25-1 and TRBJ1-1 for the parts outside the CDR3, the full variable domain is EADIYQTPRYLVIGTGKKITLECSQTMGHDKMYWYQQDPGMELHLIHYSYGVNSTEKGDLSSESTVSRIRTEHFPLTLESARPSHTSQYLCASSVAGWNTEAFFGQGTRLTVV.

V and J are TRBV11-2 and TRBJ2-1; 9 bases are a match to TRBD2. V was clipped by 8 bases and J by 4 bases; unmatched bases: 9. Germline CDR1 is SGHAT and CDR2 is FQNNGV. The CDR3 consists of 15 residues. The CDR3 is CASRSLAGTYNEQFF. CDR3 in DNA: TGTGCCAGCCGCAGTCTAGCGGGGACTTACAATGAGCAGTTCTTC.

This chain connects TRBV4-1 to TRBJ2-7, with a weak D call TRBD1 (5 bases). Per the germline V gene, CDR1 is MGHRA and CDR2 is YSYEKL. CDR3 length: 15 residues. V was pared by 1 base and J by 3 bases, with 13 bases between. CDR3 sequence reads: CASSQGSGKIYEQYF. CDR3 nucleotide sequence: TGCGCCAGCAGCCAAGGATCAGGGAAAATCTACGAGCAGTACTTC.

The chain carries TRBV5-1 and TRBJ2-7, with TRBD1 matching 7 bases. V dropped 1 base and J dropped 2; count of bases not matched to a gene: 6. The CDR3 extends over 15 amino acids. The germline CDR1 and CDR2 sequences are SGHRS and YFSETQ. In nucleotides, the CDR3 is TGCGCCAGCAGCTTGTTCATGACAGGGCCCTACGAGCAGTACTTC. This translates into CASSLFMTGPYEQYF. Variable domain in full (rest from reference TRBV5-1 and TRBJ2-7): KAGVTQTPRYLIKTRGQQVTLSCSPISGHRSVSWYQQTPGQGLQFLFEYFSETQRNKGNFPGRFSGRQFSNSRSEMNVSTLELGDSALYLCASSLFMTGPYEQYFGPGTRLTVT.

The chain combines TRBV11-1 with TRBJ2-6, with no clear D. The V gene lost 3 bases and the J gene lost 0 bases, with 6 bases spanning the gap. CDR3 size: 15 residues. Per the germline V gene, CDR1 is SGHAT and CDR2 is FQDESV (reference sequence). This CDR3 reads CASSFQRSGANVLTF. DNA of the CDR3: TGTGCCAGCAGCTTCCAGCGCTCTGGGGCCAACGTCCTGACTTTC.

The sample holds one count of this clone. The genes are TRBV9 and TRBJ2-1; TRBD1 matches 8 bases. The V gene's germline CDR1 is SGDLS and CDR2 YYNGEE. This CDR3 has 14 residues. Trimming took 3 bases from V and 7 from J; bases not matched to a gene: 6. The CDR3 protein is CASSARTGLNEQFF. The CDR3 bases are TGTGCCAGCAGCGCAAGGACAGGGTTGAATGAGCAGTTCTTC.

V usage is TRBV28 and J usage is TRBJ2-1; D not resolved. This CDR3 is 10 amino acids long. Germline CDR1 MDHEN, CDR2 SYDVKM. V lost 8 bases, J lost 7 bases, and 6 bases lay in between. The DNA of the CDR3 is TGTGCCAGCTTCGAGAATGAGCAGTTCTTC. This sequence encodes CASFENEQFF.

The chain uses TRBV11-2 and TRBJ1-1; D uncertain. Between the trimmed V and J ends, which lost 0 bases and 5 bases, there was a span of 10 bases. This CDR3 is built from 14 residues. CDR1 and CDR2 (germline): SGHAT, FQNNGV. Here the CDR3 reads CASSLEPVWTEAFF. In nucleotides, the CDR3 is TGTGCCAGCAGCTTAGAGCCGGTCTGGACTGAAGCTTTCTTT.

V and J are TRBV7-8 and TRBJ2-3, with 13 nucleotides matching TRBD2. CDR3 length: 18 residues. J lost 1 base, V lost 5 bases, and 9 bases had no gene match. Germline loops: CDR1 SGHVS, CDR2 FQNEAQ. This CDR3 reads CASSHGLAGASRTDTQYF. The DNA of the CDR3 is TGTGCCAGCAGCCACGGACTAGCGGGGGCCTCTCGCACAGATACGCAGTATTTT. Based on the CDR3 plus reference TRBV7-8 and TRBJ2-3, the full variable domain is GAGVSQSPRYKVAKRGQDVALRCDPISGHVSLFWYQQALGQGPEFLTYFQNEAQLDKSGLPSDRFFAERPEGSVSTLKIQRTQQEDSAVYLCASSHGLAGASRTDTQYFGPGTRLTVL.

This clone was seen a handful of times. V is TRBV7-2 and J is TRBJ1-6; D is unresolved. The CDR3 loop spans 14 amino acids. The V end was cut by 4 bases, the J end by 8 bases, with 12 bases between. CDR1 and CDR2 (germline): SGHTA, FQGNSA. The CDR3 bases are TGTGCCAGCAGCTCCCTTCGACAAGATTCACCCCTCCACTTT. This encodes CASSSLRQDSPLHF.

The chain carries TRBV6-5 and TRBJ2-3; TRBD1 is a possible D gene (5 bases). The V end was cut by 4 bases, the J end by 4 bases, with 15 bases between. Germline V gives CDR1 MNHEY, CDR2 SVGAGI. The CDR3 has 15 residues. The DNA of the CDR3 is TGTGCCAGCAGTTCCCTCCCCGACAGATCAGATACGCAGTATTTT. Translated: CASSSLPDRSDTQYF.